Below, 30 T cell receptor beta chains from the same sample are listed, as sequenced in a study of Graves' ophthalmopathy and Graves' hyperthyroidism. The authors amplified TCR beta CDR3 regions from RNA transcripts. A first-round RT-PCR used HTBI primers, followed by a second-round multiplex PCR. TCRdb processed the multiplex PCR reads anew with MiXCR; each CDR3 protein has one entry. Of 400,000 to 500,000 distinct CDR3 sequences listed, more than 20% are singletons. The sample comprised peripheral blood. The receptors here all came from a young woman with stable Graves' hyperthyroidism.

This sequence joins TRBV6-1 and TRBJ2-7; D is ambiguous. V lost 5 bases to trimming and J lost 0 bases, with 11 bases between them. This CDR3 contains 14 residues. Germline V gene sequence: CDR1 MNHNS, CDR2 SASEGT. The CDR3 bases are TGTGCCAGCAGTCTGGAACAGCACTCCTACGAGCAGTACTTC. It codes for CASSLEQHSYEQYF.

This clonotype appeared many times. The rearrangement uses TRBV6-2 or TRBV6-3 and TRBJ1-5; TRBD1 is a possible D gene (6 bases). The CDR3 is 14 amino acids. The V and J ends lost 2 bases and 4 bases respectively, with 9 bases between them. The germline CDR1 and CDR2 sequences are MNHEY and SVGEGT. CDR3 amino acids: CASSYAGENQPQHF. CDR3 bases: TGTGCCAGCAGTTACGCAGGGGAGAATCAGCCCCAGCATTTT.

In this sample, this clonotype turned up many times. The chain uses TRBV20-1 and TRBJ1-5, with a tentative D call TRBD1 (5 bases). Germline V lookup: CDR1 DFQATT, CDR2 SNEGSKA (reference sequence). This CDR3 has 13 residues. Trimming shortened V by 6 bases and J by 4 bases, and 13 bases separated the two germline ends. This CDR3 reads CSAARVRNQPQHF. The CDR3 coding sequence is TGCAGTGCCGCCAGGGTGAGGAATCAGCCCCAGCATTTT.

At least ten counts were recorded for this clonotype. The chain carries TRBV20-1 and TRBJ2-7; either TRBD1 or TRBD2 may fit D (5 bases each). Trimming removed 8 bases at V and 5 bases at J, with 19 bases between. Germline assignment: CDR1 DFQATT and CDR2 SNEGSKA (reference sequence). CDR3 size: 13 residues. CDR3 loop: CSPQNRRGHEQYF. The CDR3 DNA is TGCAGTCCTCAGAACAGACGGGGCCACGAGCAGTACTTC.

As for this clonotype: This could be a read error, since a much larger clone is one nucleotide away. Likely a read error: the CDR3 ends without its conserved phenylalanine or tryptophan. The chain combines TRBV12-3 or TRBV12-4 with TRBJ1-2, with 9 bases identical to TRBD1. V lost 0 bases and J lost 6; bases outside the gene matches: 5. The CDR3 has 15 residues. The CDR3, as DNA: TGTGCCAGCAGTTTAGCTCTACAGGGGGCCGATGGCTACACCTAC. Amino acids: CASSLALQGADGYTY.

This clonotype was seen at least ten times. This sequence joins TRBV12-3 or TRBV12-4 and TRBJ2-7; D may be TRBD2 (7 bases). V gave up 7 bases and J gave up 7 bases, with 17 bases separating them. The CDR3 is 13 amino acids. CDR3 region: CASTLGGPGEQYF. CDR3 DNA: TGTGCCAGCACTCTGGGGGGGCCGGGGGAGCAGTACTTC.

This clonotype has ten or more counts. The chain is built from TRBV5-1 and TRBJ1-2; 8 bases align to TRBD1. With 0 bases clipped from V and 3 bases from J, the junction kept 4 bases outside the gene matches. The CDR3 spans 15 residues. Looked up from germline, CDR1 is SGHRS and CDR2 is YFSETQ. The CDR3 is CASSLDGTGHYGYTF. The CDR3 DNA reads TGCGCCAGCAGCTTGGATGGGACAGGACACTATGGCTACACCTTC. Complete variable domain (other parts from reference TRBV5-1 and TRBJ1-2): KAGVTQTPRYLIKTRGQQVTLSCSPISGHRSVSWYQQTPGQGLQFLFEYFSETQRNKGNFPGRFSGRQFSNSRSEMNVSTLELGDSALYLCASSLDGTGHYGYTFGSGTRLTVV.

Only a few counts were recorded for this clonotype. The chain uses TRBV14 and TRBJ2-7; tentatively, D is TRBD1 (6 bases). Trimming took off 1 base at V and 0 bases at J, with 13 bases between the two ends. The CDR3 has 16 amino acids. Germline V gives CDR1 SGHDN, CDR2 FVKESK. The CDR3 DNA reads TGTGCCAGCAGCCAAGTACAGGCAGGGGTCTCCTACGAGCAGTACTTC. It is translated as CASSQVQAGVSYEQYF. The whole variable domain, filled in from reference TRBV14 and TRBJ2-7, reads EAGVTQFPSHSVIEKGQTVTLRCDPISGHDNLYWYRRVMGKEIKFLLHFVKESKQDESGMPNNRFLAERTGGTYSTLKVQPAELEDSGVYFCASSQVQAGVSYEQYFGPGTRLTVT.

The J gene is TRBJ2-7, the V gene TRBV7-3; D is unclear. V was clipped by 2 bases and J by 3 bases, with 8 bases between them. Germline CDR1 and CDR2: SGHTA and FQGTGA. This CDR3 spans 13 amino acids. This CDR3 reads CASSLSVDYEQYF. CDR3 sequence (DNA): TGTGCCAGCAGCTTATCCGTAGACTACGAGCAGTACTTC.

This clonotype was recorded many times. The CDR3 is CASSSRTGEETQYF. CDR3 DNA: TGTGCCAGCAGCTCACGGACAGGGGAAGAGACCCAGTACTTC. This chain links TRBV25-1 with TRBJ2-5; 9 bases line up with TRBD1. CDR1 is MGHDK and CDR2 is SYGVNS in the germline V gene. Trimming at V came to 6 bases and at J to 3 bases, leaving 5 bases not matched to a gene. The CDR3 covers 14 residues.

There are many counts of this clonotype. The V and J genes are TRBV7-9 and TRBJ1-1; no definite D call. CDR3 length equals 11 residues. Germline V gene sequence: CDR1 SEHNR, CDR2 FQNEAQ (reference sequence). Trimming shortened V by 1 base and J by 7 bases, and 4 bases separated the two germline ends. The CDR3 sequence is CASSLDNEAFF. The CDR3 DNA is TGTGCCAGCAGCTTAGATAATGAAGCTTTCTTT.

This clonotype was counted many times. This chain links TRBV4-2 with TRBJ2-7, with D maybe TRBD1 (7 bases). The CDR3 sequence is 15 residues long. V was clipped by 1 base and J by 4 bases, with 14 bases between them. Germline V gene lookup returns CDR1 LGHNA and CDR2 YNFKEQ. The CDR3 loop reads CASSQVWDSGYEQYF. DNA for the CDR3: TGTGCCAGCAGCCAAGTTTGGGACAGCGGGTACGAGCAGTACTTC.

V gene TRBV6-1 combines with J gene TRBJ1-5; D possibly corresponds to TRBD1 (5 bases). Germline CDR1 and CDR2: MNHNS and SASEGT. V lost 4 bases to trimming and J lost 6 bases, with 22 bases between them. The CDR3 length is 17 residues. The chain's CDR3 is CASSGGTAVGGGQPQHF. The CDR3 DNA sequence: TGTGCCAGCAGTGGAGGGACGGCGGTGGGGGGTGGTCAGCCCCAGCATTTT.

This clonotype has a count of ten or more. This chain connects TRBV9 to TRBJ1-3; no definite D call. The CDR3 has 13 amino acids. Trimming cost V 4 bases and J 4 bases, with 9 bases left between them. Per germline, CDR1 SGDLS and CDR2 YYNGEE. The CDR3 here is CASSSTGGNTIYF. The CDR3 nucleotides are TGTGCCAGCAGCTCCACTGGGGGAAACACCATATATTTT.

This clonotype was seen many times. The J gene is TRBJ2-5, the V gene TRBV7-2, with 12 positions matching TRBD2. This CDR3 is 14 amino acids long. Unmatched junction bases numbered 0, after V lost 4 bases and J lost 3 bases. Per germline, CDR1 SGHTA and CDR2 FQGNSA. The CDR3: CASSSSGREETQYF. CDR3 bases: TGTGCCAGCAGCTCTAGCGGGAGGGAAGAGACCCAGTACTTC.

This clonotype was found many times. The chain has TRBV27 and TRBJ2-7, with D possibly being TRBD1 (5 bases). This CDR3 comprises 14 residues. From germline, CDR1 is MNHEY and CDR2 SMNVEV (reference sequence). The ends were cut back, 5 bases at V and 0 bases at J, with 11 bases in the middle. CDR3 sequence (DNA): TGTGCCAGCAGTGACAGTTTTAGCTCCTACGAGCAGTACTTC. Translating it yields CASSDSFSSYEQYF.

V and J are TRBV6-5 and TRBJ1-1; D perhaps matches TRBD1 (5 bases). CDR1 MNHEY and CDR2 SVGAGI come from the germline V gene. V was clipped by 6 bases and J by 5 bases, with 16 bases between them. The CDR3 length is 14 residues. For the CDR3, the DNA is TGTGCCAGCAGCTCCCGGGGGGGGGGAACTGAAGCTTTCTTT. Its translation is CASSSRGGGTEAFF.

In this sample, this clonotype turned up a few times. V and J are TRBV7-2 and TRBJ2-5, with 10 nucleotides matching TRBD2. Germline V lookup: CDR1 SGHTA, CDR2 FQGNSA. J lost 3 bases, V lost 5 bases, and 6 bases had no gene match. CDR3 length: 15 residues. The CDR3: CASSPLGLAKETQYF. The CDR3 coding sequence is TGTGCCAGCAGCCCGTTGGGACTAGCGAAAGAGACCCAGTACTTC.

The rearrangement joins TRBV18 to TRBJ1-3; D remains unclear. Germline CDR1 is KGHSH and CDR2 is LQKENI. This CDR3 comprises 12 residues. Trimming took 1 base from V and 9 from J, leaving 7 bases between them. CDR3 protein: CASSPQESTIYF. In DNA, the CDR3 is TGTGCCAGCTCACCACAGGAAAGCACCATATATTTT.

This clonotype was observed at least ten times. The V gene is TRBV2, the J gene TRBJ2-5; 10 nucleotides align to TRBD2. Per germline, CDR1 SNHLY and CDR2 FYNNEI. After removal of 8 bases from V and 5 bases from J, the junction contained 11 bases not matched to a gene. This CDR3 is built from 15 residues. Here the CDR3 DNA reads TGTGCCAGCCCCGTCCTAGCGGGAGATCTGGAGACCCAGTACTTC. This sequence encodes CASPVLAGDLETQYF.

This clonotype was seen at least ten times. This chain connects TRBV9 to TRBJ1-6; the D is unclear. Germline V gives CDR1 SGDLS, CDR2 YYNGEE. Trimming took off 0 bases at V and 6 bases at J, with 4 bases between the two ends. The CDR3 runs to 13 residues. The CDR3 bases are TGTGCCAGCAGCGTAGCAGTTAATTCACCCCTCCACTTT. It specifies CASSVAVNSPLHF. Full variable domain (rest looked up from reference TRBV9 and TRBJ1-6): DSGVTQTPKHLITATGQRVTLRCSPRSGDLSVYWYQQSLDQGLQFLIQYYNGEERAKGNILERFSAQQFPDLHSELNLSSLELGDSALYFCASSVAVNSPLHFGNGTRLTVT.

At least ten counts were recorded for this clonotype. In DNA form, the CDR3 reads TGTGCCAGCAGAAATGAGGGGACAGCTAACTATGGCTACACCTTC. The encoded protein is CASRNEGTANYGYTF. The V call is TRBV12-3 or TRBV12-4, the J call TRBJ1-2, with TRBD1 matching 7 bases. V lost 6 bases and J lost 0; bases outside the gene matches: 7. The CDR3 runs 15 residues.

V gene TRBV20-1 combines with J gene TRBJ1-5; D gene uncertain. CDR3 size: 9 residues. CDR1 is DFQATT and CDR2 is SNEGSKA in the germline V gene (reference sequence). With 6 bases removed from V and 8 bases from J, the gap between germline ends came to 5 bases. The CDR3 loop reads CSAGKPQHF. The DNA for the CDR3 is TGCAGTGCCGGAAAGCCCCAGCATTTT.

V gene TRBV12-3 or TRBV12-4 combines with J gene TRBJ2-5, with D perhaps matching TRBD1 (6 bases). V was shortened by 5 bases and J by 4 bases, with 14 bases between the two germline ends. The CDR3 runs 14 residues. The CDR3 DNA reads TGTGCCAGCAGTCCTATACAGGGCCGAGAGACCCAGTACTTC. It codes for CASSPIQGRETQYF.

The rearrangement joins TRBV6-1 to TRBJ2-2, with 10 bases that match TRBD2. This CDR3 has 16 residues. With 7 bases clipped from V and 1 base from J, the junction kept 6 bases outside the gene matches. CDR1 and CDR2 (germline): MNHNS, SASEGT. As DNA, the CDR3 is TGTGCCAGCATCCCCCGGACTAGCGGGAACACCGGGGAGCTGTTTTTT. Protein sequence: CASIPRTSGNTGELFF.

The genes are TRBV7-9 and TRBJ1-2; tentative D call: TRBD1 (5 bases). Trimming removed 5 bases from V and 0 bases from J, with 10 bases in between. The CDR3 contains 14 residues. The germline CDR1 and CDR2 sequences are SEHNR and FQNEAQ (reference sequence). In nucleotides, the CDR3 is TGTGCCAGCAGCCCCGGGGGGGCTAACTATGGCTACACCTTC. It codes for CASSPGGANYGYTF.

This clonotype was detected many times. The rearrangement joins TRBV29-1 to TRBJ1-2; TRBD1 matches 7 bases. Germline CDR1 reads SQVTM; CDR2 reads ANQGSEA. The length of the CDR3 is 12 residues. J gave up 4 bases and V 6 bases, and 5 bases lay outside the gene matches. CDR3 loop: CSVQGLGYGYTF. The DNA of the CDR3 is TGCAGCGTACAGGGGCTGGGCTATGGCTACACCTTC.

Ten or more counts support this clonotype. The CDR3 loop reads CASSYPGGTYEQYF. The CDR3 bases are TGTGCCAGCAGTTACCCGGGTGGGACGTACGAGCAGTACTTC. The rearrangement joins TRBV6-2 or TRBV6-3 to TRBJ2-7, with D perhaps given as TRBD1 or TRBD2 (5 bases each). The CDR3 extends over 14 amino acids. The V gene lost 2 bases and the J gene lost 4 bases, with 12 bases spanning the gap. Germline CDR1 is MNHEY and CDR2 is SVGEGT.

Comments on this clonotype: Compared with germline, one end of the junction differs, possibly owing to a read error. This chain links TRBV12-3 or TRBV12-4 with TRBJ2-2; D is unclear. The CDR3 has 14 residues. The CDR3 nucleotides read TGTGTCAGCAGCCAGGCCCAGTACACCGGGGAGCTGTTTTTT. It specifies CVSSQAQYTGELFF.

This clonotype was seen repeatedly, ten times or more. The chain has TRBV12-5 and TRBJ1-5; D gene uncertain. Germline CDR1 and CDR2: LGHNT and FRNRAP. CDR3 length: 13 amino acids. The V and J ends lost 3 bases and 7 bases respectively, with 10 bases between them. CDR3 coding DNA: TGTGCTAGTGGTTTCCCAAGAAACCAGCCCCAGCATTTT. This translates into CASGFPRNQPQHF.